Presented here are 9 T cell receptor beta chains from one specimen sequenced in a study of siplizumab effects on memory and regulatory T cells. Profiling relied on immunoSEQ multiplex PCR, and the TCRdb table lists in-frame clones only, not all of them. The profile shows about 100,000 clones, less than 95% of them singletons. The sample comprised Tregs sorted from blood. Source of these receptors: a human donor in good health.

The count of this clone is one. The chain uses TRBV18 and TRBJ1-4; 9 bases agree with TRBD1. Unmatched junction bases numbered 4, after V lost 2 bases and J lost 6 bases. This CDR3 has 15 residues. Germline V gene data show CDR1 as KGHSH and CDR2 as LQKENI. CDR3: CASSPGTGTYEKLFF. CDR3 in DNA: TGTGCCAGCTCACCAGGGACAGGGACTTATGAAAAACTGTTTTTT.

The chain joins TRBV5-4 to TRBJ2-5, with 12 bases matching TRBD2. Germline trimming cut 2 bases from V and 0 bases from J; bases unmatched to any gene: 8. CDR1 is SGHNT and CDR2 is YYREEE in the germline V gene (reference sequence). The CDR3 sequence is 18 residues long. This CDR3 is CASSLRSSGRAYQETQYF. CDR3 DNA: TGTGCCAGCAGCTTAAGGTCTAGCGGGAGGGCATACCAAGAGACCCAGTACTTC.

The chain has TRBV27 and TRBJ2-7, with D perhaps TRBD1 or TRBD2 (5 bases each). V was pared by 4 bases and J by 7 bases, with 20 bases between. CDR1 and CDR2 from the germline V gene are MNHEY and SMNVEV (reference sequence). This CDR3 has 15 amino acids. CDR3 bases: TGTGCCAGCAGTTACCTCAGAGGGGCGAAGGGGGAGCAGTACTTC. Its translation: CASSYLRGAKGEQYF.

The chain uses TRBV5-1 and TRBJ2-7, with D hard to call. Germline V gives CDR1 SGHRS, CDR2 YFSETQ. The CDR3 extends over 13 amino acids. The ends were cut back, 0 bases at V and 4 bases at J, with 8 bases in the middle. Written as DNA, the CDR3 is TGCGCCAGCAGCTTGGGGGTGTTGTACGAGCAGTACTTC. It yields the protein CASSLGVLYEQYF.

The chain recombines TRBV6-6 with TRBJ2-7; D is perhaps TRBD2 (5 bases). This CDR3 is 13 amino acids long. Trimming cost V 8 bases and J 3 bases, with 14 bases left between them. Germline V CDR1 and CDR2: MNHNY, SVGAGI (reference sequence). CDR3 protein: CASSSAENYEQYF. CDR3 nucleotide sequence: TGTGCCAGCTCATCAGCGGAGAACTACGAGCAGTACTTC.

V is TRBV7-2 and J is TRBJ2-7, with D possibly TRBD1 on 6 matching bases. The CDR3 covers 13 residues. Between the trimmed V and J ends, which lost 3 bases and 4 bases, there was a span of 10 bases. Germline V CDR1 and CDR2: SGHTA, FQGNSA. The CDR3 DNA is TGTGCCAGCAGCTTGGGGGCTCCGTACGAGCAGTACTTC. This encodes CASSLGAPYEQYF.

The genes are TRBV30 and TRBJ1-2; perhaps TRBD1 as D (5 bases). Germline V lookup: CDR1 GTSNPN, CDR2 SVGIG (reference sequence). The CDR3 is made up of 14 amino acids. V lost 3 bases and J 5 bases, leaving 16 bases between the germline ends. This chain's CDR3 is CAWRAGSPTYGYTF. The CDR3 DNA reads as TGTGCCTGGAGGGCAGGGTCACCGACTTATGGCTACACCTTC.

The gene calls are TRBV4-1 and TRBJ1-5; tentatively, D is TRBD1 (5 bases). Germline CDR1 and CDR2: MGHRA and YSYEKL. There are 15 residues in the CDR3. Trimming stripped 3 bases from V and 4 bases from J, with 13 bases between. CDR3 in amino acids: CASSHLWGRNQPQHF. The CDR3 nucleotides are TGCGCCAGCAGCCATCTTTGGGGCAGAAATCAGCCCCAGCATTTT.

V usage is TRBV28 and J usage is TRBJ1-5, with D possibly TRBD1 on 6 matching bases. CDR3 size: 15 residues. The V and J ends lost 2 bases and 5 bases respectively, with 13 bases between them. The germline V gene encodes CDR1 MDHEN and CDR2 SYDVKM. CDR3 DNA sequence: TGTGCCAGCAGTTTAAGCGGGACACCACATCAGCCCCAGCATTTT. Translation: CASSLSGTPHQPQHF.